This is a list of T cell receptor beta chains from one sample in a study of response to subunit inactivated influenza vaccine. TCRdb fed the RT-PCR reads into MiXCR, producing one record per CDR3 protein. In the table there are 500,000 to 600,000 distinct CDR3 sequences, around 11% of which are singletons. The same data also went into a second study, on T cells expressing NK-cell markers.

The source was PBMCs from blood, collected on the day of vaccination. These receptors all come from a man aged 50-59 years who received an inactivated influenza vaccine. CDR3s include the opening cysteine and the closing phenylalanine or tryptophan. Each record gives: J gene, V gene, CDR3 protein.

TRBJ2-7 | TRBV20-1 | CSASKSHPPYEQYF
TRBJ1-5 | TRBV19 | CASSRGTGNQPQHF
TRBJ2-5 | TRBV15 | CATSRGLQETQYF
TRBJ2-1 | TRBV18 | CASSPRGAGVSYNEQFF
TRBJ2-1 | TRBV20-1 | CSASPRGGRDEQFF
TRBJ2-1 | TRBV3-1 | CASINPRGGEQFF
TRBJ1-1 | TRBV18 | CASSGLTVPEAFF
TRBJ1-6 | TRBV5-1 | CASSNTGSSYNSPLHF
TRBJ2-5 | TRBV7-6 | CASSLSGQAIQETQYF
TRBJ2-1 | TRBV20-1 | CSARDFGVAGNEQFF
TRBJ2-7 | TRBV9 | CASSVVGYEQYF
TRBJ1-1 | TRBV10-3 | CAIRGPNTEAFF
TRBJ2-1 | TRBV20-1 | CSAWTGGEQFF
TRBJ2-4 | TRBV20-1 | CSARSDQSLAKNIQYF
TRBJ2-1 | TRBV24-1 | CATSDPTPLAGPYNEQFF
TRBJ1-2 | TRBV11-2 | CASSLSGLDVYGYTF
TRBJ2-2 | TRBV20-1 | CSASGLSTGELFF
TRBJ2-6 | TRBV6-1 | CASTKTGSGANVLTF
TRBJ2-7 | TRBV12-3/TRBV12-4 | CASSPAGTIYEQYF
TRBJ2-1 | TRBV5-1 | CASSLYGGRNEQFF
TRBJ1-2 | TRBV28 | CASSLHHGRGGYGYTF
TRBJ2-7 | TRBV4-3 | CASSQYPSSYEQYF
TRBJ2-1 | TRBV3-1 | CASSQELRVGGLSNEQFF
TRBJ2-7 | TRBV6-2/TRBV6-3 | CASSVTGYYEQYF
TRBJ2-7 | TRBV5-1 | CASSAPAGNEQYF
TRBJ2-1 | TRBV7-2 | CASSLLGAGQGTNEQFF
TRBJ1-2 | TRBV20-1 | CSASLGRGRGGYTF
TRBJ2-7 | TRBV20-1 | CSATLGGEGEQYF
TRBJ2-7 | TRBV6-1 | CASSKGIWNEQYF
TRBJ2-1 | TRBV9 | CASSARGSGMGNEQFF
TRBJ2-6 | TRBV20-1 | CSASRSSGANVLTF
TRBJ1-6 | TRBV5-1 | CASSAGTGFWNSPLHF
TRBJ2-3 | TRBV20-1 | CSAVRTSGGGTDTQYF
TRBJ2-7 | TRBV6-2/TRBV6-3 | CASRHKTRTGLSSYEQYF
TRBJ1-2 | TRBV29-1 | CSVQQGADYGYTF
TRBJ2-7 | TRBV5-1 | CASSLEFPGASYEQYF
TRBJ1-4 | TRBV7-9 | CASRLRDEKLFF
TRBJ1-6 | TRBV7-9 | CASGETSSPLHF
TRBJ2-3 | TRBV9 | CASSVAAGGGSDTQYF
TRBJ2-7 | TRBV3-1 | CASSQEDRDPSYEQYF
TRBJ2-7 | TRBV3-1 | CASSQGAGGPYEQYF